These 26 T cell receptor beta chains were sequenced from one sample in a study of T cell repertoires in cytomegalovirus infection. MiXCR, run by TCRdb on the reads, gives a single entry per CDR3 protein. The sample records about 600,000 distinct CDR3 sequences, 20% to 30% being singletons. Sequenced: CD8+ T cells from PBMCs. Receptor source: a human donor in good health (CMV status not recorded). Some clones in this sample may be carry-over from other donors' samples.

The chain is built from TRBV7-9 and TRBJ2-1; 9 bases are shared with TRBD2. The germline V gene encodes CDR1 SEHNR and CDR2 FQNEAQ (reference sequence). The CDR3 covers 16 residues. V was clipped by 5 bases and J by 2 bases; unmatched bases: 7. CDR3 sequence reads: CASSQVTSGPYNEQFF. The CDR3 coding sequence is TGTGCCAGCAGCCAAGTTACTAGCGGGCCCTACAATGAGCAGTTCTTC.

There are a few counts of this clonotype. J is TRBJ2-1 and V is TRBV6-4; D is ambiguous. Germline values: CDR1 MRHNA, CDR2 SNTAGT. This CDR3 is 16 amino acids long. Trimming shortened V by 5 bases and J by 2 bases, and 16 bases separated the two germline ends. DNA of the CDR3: TGTGCCAGCAGTCCTGGCACTGACTCCCCCTACAATGAGCAGTTCTTC. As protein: CASSPGTDSPYNEQFF.

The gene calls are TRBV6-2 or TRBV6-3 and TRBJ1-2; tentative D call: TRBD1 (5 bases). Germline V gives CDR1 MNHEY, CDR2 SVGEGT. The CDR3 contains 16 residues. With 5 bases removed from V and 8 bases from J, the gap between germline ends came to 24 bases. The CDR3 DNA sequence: TGTGCCAGCAGTACCCCTTTGGGGGGAGCCTGGTCGGGCTACACCTTC. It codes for CASSTPLGGAWSGYTF.

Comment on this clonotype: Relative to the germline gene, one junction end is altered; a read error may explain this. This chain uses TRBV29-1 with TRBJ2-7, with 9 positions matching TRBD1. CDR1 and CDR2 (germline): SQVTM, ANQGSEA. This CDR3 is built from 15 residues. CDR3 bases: TGCAGCGTAAACCGTATGGACAGGGGCACCTACAAGCAGTACTTC. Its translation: CSVNRMDRGTYKQYF.

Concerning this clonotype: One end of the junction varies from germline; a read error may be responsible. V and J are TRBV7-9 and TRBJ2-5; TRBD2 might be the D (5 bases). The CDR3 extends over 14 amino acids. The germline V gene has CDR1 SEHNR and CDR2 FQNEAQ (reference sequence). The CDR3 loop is CASSLVGLQEIQYF. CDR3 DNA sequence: TGTGCCAGCAGCTTAGTAGGACTTCAAGAGATCCAGTACTTC.

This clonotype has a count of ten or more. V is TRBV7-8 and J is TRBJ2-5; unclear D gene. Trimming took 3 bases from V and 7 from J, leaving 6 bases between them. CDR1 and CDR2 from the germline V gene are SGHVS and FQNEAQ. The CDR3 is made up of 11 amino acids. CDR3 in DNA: TGTGCCAGCAGCTTTAGGGTGACCCAGTACTTC. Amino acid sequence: CASSFRVTQYF.

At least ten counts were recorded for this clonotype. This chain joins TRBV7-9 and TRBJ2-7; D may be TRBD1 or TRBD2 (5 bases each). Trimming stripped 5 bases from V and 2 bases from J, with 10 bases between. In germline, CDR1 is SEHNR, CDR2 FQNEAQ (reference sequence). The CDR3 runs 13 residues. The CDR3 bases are TGTGCCAGCAGCCCCCCGGGACCCTACGAGCAGTACGTC. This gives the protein CASSPPGPYEQYV.

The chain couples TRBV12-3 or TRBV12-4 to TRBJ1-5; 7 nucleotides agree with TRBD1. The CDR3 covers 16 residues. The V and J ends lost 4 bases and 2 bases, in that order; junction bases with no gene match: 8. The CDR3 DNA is TGTGCCAGCAGTTCCCACAGGGGTTTGGGCAATCAGCCCCAGCATTTT. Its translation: CASSSHRGLGNQPQHF.

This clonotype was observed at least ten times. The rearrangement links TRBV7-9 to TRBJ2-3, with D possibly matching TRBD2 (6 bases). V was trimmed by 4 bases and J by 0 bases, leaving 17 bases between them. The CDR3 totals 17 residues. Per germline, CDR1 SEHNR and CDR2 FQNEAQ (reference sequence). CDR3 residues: CASSSYTGSTSTDTQYF. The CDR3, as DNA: TGTGCCAGCAGCTCGTATACCGGGAGCACTAGCACAGATACGCAGTATTTT.

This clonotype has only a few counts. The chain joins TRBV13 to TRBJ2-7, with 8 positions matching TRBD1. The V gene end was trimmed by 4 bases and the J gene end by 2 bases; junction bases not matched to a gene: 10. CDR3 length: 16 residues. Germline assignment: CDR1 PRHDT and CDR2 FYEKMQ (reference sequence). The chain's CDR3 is CASSSPGTGGPYEQYF. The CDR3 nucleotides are TGTGCCAGCAGCTCCCCCGGGACAGGTGGTCCCTACGAGCAGTACTTC.

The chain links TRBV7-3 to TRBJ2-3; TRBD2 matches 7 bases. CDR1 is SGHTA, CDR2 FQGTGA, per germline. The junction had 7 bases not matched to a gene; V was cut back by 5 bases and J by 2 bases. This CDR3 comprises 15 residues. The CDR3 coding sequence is TGTGCCAGCAGCCCTGTGGGGGGGACCACAGATACGCAGTATTTT. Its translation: CASSPVGGTTDTQYF.

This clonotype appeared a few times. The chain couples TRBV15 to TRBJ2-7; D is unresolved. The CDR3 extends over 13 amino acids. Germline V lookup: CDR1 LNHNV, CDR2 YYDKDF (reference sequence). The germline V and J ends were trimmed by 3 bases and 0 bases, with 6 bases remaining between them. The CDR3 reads CATSSGNSYEQYV. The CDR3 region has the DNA TGTGCCACCAGCAGTGGGAACTCCTACGAGCAGTACGTC.

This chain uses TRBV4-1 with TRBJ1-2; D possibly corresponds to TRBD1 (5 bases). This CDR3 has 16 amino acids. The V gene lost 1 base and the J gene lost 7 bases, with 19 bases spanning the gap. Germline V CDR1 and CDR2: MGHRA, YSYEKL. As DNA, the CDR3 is TGCGCCAGCAGCCAAGGAGGCAGGGAGTGGGTGGGTGGCTACACCTTC. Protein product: CASSQGGREWVGGYTF.

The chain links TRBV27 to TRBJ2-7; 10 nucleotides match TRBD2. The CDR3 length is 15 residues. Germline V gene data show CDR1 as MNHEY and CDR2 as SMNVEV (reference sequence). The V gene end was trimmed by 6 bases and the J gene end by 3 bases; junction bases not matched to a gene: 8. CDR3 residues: CASRPGLARSYEQYF. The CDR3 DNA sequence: TGTGCCAGCAGGCCGGGACTAGCGAGAAGCTACGAGCAGTACTTC.

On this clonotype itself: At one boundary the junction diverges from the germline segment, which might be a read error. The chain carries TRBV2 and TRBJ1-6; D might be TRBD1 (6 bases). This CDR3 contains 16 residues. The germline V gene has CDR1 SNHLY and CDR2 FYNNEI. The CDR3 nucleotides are TGTGCCAGCGGTGAGGGGCAGGGGATTACGGATTCACCCCTCCACTTT. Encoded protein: CASGEGQGITDSPLHF.

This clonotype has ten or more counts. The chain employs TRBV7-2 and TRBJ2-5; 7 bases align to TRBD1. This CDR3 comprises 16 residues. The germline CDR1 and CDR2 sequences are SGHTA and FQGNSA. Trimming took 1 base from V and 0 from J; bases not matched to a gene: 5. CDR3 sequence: CASSLGGTAYQETQYF. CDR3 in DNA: TGTGCCAGCAGCTTAGGTGGGACAGCTTACCAAGAGACCCAGTACTTC.

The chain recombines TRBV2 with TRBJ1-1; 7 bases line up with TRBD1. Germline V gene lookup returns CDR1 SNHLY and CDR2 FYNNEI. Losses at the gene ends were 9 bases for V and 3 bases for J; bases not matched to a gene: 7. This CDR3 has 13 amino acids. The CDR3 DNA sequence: TGTGCCAGTGACAGGGTCTCAGACACTGAAGCTTTCTTT. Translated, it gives CASDRVSDTEAFF.

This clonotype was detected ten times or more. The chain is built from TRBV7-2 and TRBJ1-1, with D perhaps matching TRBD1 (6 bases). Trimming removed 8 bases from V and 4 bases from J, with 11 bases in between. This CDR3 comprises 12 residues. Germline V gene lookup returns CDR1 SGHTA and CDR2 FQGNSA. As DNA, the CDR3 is TGTGCCAGCGAGGGGGGGAGCACTGAAGCTTTCTTT. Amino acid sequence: CASEGGSTEAFF.

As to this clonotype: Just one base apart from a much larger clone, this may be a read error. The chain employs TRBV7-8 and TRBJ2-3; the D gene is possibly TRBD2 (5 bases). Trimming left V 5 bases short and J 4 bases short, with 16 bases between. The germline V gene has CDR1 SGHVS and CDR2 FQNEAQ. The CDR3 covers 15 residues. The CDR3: CASSRNKGVADTQYF. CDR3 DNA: TGTGCCAGCAGCCGAAACAAGGGAGTGGCAGATACGCAGTATTTT.

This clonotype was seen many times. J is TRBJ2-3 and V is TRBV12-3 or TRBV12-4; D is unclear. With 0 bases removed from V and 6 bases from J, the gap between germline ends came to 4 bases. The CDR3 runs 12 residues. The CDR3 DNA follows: TGTGCCAGCAGTTTAGCACGGGATACGCAGTATTTT. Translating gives CASSLARDTQYF.

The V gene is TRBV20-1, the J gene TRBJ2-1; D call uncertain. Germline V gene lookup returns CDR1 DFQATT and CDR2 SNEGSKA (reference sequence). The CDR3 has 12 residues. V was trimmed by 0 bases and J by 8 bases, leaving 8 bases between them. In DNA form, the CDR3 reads TGCAGTGCTAGAGATATCACGGATGAGCAGTTCTTC. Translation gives CSARDITDEQFF.

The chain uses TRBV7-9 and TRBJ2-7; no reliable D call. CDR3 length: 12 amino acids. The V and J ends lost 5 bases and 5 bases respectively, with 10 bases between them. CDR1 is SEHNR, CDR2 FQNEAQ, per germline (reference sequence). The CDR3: CASSRVRDEQYF. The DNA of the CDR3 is TGTGCCAGCAGCCGGGTCCGGGACGAGCAGTACTTC.

The CDR3 DNA reads as TGTGCCAGTAGTATCATCAGGAATGAGCAGTTCTTC. As protein: CASSIIRNEQFF. This chain links TRBV19 with TRBJ2-1, with no clear D. CDR3 length: 12 residues. CDR1 and CDR2 from the germline V gene are LNHDA and SQIVND (reference sequence). Trimming removed 3 bases from V and 7 bases from J, with 7 bases in between.

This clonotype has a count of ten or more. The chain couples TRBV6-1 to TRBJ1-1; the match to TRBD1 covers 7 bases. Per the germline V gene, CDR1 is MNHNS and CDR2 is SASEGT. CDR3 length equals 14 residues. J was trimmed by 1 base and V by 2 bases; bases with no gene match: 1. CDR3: CASSEKGANTEAFF. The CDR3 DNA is TGTGCCAGCAGTGAAAAGGGGGCGAACACTGAAGCTTTCTTT.

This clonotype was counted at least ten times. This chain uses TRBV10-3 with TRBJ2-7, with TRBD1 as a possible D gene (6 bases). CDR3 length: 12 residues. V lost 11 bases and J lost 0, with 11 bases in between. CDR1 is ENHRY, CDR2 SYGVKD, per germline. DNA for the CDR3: TGTGCCTCAGGGGACACCTCCTACGAGCAGTACTTC. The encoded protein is CASGDTSYEQYF.

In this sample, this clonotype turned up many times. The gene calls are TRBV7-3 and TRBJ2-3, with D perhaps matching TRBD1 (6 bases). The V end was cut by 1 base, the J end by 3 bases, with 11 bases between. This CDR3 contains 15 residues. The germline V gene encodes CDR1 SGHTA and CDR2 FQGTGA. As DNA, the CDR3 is TGTGCCAGCAGCTTAATAGGGGGTGGGACAGATACGCAGTATTTT. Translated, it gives CASSLIGGGTDTQYF.